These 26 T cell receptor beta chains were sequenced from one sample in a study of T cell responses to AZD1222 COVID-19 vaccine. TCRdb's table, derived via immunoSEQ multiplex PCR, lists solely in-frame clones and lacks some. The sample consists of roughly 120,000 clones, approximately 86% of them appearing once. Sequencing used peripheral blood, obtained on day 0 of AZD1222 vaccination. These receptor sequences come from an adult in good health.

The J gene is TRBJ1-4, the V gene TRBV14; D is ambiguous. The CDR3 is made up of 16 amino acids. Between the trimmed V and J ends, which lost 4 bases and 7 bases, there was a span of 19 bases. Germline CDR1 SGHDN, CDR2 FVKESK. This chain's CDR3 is CASSLVSGVISEKLFF. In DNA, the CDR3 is TGTGCCAGCAGCCTGGTCTCCGGCGTGATAAGTGAAAAACTGTTTTTT.

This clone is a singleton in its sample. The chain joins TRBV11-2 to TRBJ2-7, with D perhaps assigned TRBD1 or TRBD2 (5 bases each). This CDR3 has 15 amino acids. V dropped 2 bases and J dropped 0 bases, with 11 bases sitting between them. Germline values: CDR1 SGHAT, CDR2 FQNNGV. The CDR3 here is CASSLPGHISYEQYF. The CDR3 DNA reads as TGTGCCAGCAGCTTACCGGGGCATATCTCCTACGAGCAGTACTTC. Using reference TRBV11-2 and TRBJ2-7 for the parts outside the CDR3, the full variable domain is EAGVAQSPRYKIIEKRQSVAFWCNPISGHATLYWYQQILGQGPKLLIQFQNNGVVDDSQLPKDRFSAERLKGVDSTLKIQPAKLEDSAVYLCASSLPGHISYEQYFGPGTRLTVT.

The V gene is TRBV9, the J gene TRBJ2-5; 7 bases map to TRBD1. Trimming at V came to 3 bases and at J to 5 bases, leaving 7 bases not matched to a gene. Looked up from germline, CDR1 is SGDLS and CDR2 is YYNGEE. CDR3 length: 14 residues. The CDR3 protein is CASSATTGRETQYF. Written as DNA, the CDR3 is TGTGCCAGCAGCGCCACGACAGGGCGGGAGACCCAGTACTTC.

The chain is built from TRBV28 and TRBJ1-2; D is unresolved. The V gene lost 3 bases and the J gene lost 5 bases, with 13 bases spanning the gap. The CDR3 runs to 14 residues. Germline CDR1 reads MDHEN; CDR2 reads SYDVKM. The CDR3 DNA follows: TGTGCCAGCAGTTTGTCAGCCCTACGTTATGGCTACACCTTC. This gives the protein CASSLSALRYGYTF.

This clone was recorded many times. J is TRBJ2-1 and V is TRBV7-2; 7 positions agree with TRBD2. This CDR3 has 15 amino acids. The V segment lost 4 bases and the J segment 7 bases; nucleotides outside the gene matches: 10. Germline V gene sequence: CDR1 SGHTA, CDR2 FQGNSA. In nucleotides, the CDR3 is TGTGCCAGCAGCTCTACCGGACTAGTAGGGAATGAGCAGTTCTTC. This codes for CASSSTGLVGNEQFF.

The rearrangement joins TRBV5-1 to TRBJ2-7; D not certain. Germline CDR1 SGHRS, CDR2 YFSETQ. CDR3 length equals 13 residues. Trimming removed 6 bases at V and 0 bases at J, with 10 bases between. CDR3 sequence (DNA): TGCGCCAGCAAAAGTGAGTCCTCCTACGAGCAGTACTTC. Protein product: CASKSESSYEQYF.

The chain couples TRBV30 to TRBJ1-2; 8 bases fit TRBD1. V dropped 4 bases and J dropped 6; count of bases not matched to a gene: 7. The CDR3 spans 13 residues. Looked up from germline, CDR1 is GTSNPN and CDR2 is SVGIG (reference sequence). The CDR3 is CAWMGRGRNGYTF. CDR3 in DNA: TGTGCCTGGATGGGCAGGGGGCGGAATGGCTACACCTTC. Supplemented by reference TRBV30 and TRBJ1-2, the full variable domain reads SQTIHQWPATLVQPVGSPLSLECTVEGTSNPNLYWYRQAAGRGLQLLFYSVGIGQISSEVPQNLSASRPQDRQFILSSKKLLLSDSGFYLCAWMGRGRNGYTFGSGTRLTVV.

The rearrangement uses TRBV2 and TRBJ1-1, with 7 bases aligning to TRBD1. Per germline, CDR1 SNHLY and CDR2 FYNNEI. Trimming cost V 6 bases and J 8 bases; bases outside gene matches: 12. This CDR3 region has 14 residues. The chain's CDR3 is CASRRQGVQEEAFF. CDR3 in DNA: TGTGCCAGCAGACGACAGGGAGTGCAGGAAGAAGCTTTCTTT.

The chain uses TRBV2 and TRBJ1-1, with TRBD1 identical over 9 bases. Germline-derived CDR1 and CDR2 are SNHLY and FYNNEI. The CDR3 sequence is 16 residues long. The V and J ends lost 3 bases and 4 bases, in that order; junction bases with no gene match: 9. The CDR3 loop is CASSEPQGARVTEAFF. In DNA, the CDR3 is TGTGCCAGCAGTGAGCCACAGGGGGCGCGGGTCACTGAAGCTTTCTTT. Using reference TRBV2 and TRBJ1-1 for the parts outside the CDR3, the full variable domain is EPEVTQTPSHQVTQMGQEVILRCVPISNHLYFYWYRQILGQKVEFLVSFYNNEISEKSEIFDDQFSVERPDGSNFTLKIRSTKLEDSAMYFCASSEPQGARVTEAFFGQGTRLTVV.

The CDR3 coding sequence is TGTGCCAGTAGTAGGGGACAGGGGGCCGGGACCCAGTACTTC. Translated: CASSRGQGAGTQYF. J is TRBJ2-5 and V is TRBV19, with 12 bases that match TRBD1. The CDR3 runs to 14 residues. Germline V gene lookup returns CDR1 LNHDA and CDR2 SQIVND (reference sequence). The V gene end was trimmed by 4 bases and the J gene end by 7 bases; junction bases not matched to a gene: 4.

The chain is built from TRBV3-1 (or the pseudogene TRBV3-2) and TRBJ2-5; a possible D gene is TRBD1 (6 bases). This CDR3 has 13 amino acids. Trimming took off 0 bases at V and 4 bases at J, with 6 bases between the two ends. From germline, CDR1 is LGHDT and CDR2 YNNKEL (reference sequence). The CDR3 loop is CASSQEDRETQYF. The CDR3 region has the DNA TGTGCCAGCAGCCAAGAGGACAGAGAGACCCAGTACTTC.

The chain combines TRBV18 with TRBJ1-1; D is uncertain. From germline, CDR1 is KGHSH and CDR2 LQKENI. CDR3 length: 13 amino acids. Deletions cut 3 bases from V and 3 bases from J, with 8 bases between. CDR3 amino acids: CASSPLGDTEAFF. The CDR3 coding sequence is TGTGCCAGCTCACCCTTGGGAGACACTGAAGCTTTCTTT.

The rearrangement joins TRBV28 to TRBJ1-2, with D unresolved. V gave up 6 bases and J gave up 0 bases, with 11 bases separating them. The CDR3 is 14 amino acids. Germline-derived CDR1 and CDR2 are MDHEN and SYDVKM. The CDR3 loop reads CASRPGGANYGYTF. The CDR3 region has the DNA TGTGCCAGCAGACCGGGCGGTGCTAACTATGGCTACACCTTC.

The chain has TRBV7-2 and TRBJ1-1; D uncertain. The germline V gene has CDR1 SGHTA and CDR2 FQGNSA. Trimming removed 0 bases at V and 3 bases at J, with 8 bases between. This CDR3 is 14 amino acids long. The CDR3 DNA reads TGTGCCAGCAGCTTAGCGACTGGCTACACTGAAGCTTTCTTT. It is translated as CASSLATGYTEAFF.

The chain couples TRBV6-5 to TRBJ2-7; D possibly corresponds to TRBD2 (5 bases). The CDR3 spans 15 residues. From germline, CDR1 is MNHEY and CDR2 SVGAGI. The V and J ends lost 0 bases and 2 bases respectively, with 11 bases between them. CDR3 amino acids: CASSYSRGPAYEQYF. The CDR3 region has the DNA TGTGCCAGCAGTTACTCTCGGGGTCCTGCCTACGAGCAGTACTTC.

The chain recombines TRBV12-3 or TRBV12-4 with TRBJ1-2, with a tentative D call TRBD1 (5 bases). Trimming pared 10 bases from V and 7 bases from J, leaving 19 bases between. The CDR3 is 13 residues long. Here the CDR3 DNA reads TGTGCCACCGCGGGGACCGAGCCCCCTGGCTACACCTTC. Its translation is CATAGTEPPGYTF.

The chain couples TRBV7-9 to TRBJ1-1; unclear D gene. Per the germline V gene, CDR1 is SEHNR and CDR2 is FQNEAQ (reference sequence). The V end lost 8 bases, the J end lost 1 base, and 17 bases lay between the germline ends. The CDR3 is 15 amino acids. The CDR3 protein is CASRMAVRSNTEAFF. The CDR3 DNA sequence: TGTGCCAGCCGAATGGCGGTCAGATCGAACACTGAAGCTTTCTTT.

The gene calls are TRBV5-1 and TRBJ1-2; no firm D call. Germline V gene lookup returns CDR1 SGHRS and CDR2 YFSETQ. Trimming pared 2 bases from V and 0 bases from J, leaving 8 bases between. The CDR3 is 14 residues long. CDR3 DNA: TGCGCCAGCAGCTTCGACGGCGCTAACTATGGCTACACCTTC. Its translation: CASSFDGANYGYTF.

The CDR3 spells CASSPQDRGSSHGNSPLHF. In nucleotides, the CDR3 is TGTGCCAGCTCACCACAGGACAGGGGATCGAGCCATGGGAATTCACCCCTCCACTTT. The chain is built from TRBV18 and TRBJ1-6, with TRBD1 identical over 9 bases. Unmatched junction bases numbered 14, after V lost 1 base and J lost 7 bases. Germline V gene lookup returns CDR1 KGHSH and CDR2 LQKENI. The CDR3 consists of 19 residues. Together with reference TRBV18 and TRBJ1-6, the CDR3 gives the full variable domain: NAGVMQNPRHLVRRRGQEARLRCSPMKGHSHVYWYRQLPEEGLKFMVYLQKENIIDESGMPKERFSAEFPKEGPSILRIQQVVRGDSAAYFCASSPQDRGSSHGNSPLHFGNGTRLTVT.

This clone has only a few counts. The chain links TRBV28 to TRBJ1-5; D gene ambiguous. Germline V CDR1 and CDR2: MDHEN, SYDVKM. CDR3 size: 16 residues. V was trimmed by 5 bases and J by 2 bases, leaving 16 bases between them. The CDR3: CASSPLTTSGNQPQHF. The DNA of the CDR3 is TGTGCCAGCAGTCCACTGACCACTTCTGGCAATCAGCCCCAGCATTTT.

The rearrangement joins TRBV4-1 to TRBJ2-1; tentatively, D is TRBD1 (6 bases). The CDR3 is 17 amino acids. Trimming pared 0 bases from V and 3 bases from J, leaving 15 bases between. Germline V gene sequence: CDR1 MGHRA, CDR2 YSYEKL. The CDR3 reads CASSQEKSGVGYNEQFF. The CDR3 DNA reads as TGCGCCAGCAGCCAAGAAAAGTCAGGGGTCGGCTACAATGAGCAGTTCTTC.

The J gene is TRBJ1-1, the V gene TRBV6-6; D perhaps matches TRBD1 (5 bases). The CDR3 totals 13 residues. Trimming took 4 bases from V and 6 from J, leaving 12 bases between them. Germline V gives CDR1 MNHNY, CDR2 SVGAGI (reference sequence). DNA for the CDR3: TGTGCCAGCAGTTCCGGACGGGGGGCTGAAGCTTTCTTT. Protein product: CASSSGRGAEAFF.

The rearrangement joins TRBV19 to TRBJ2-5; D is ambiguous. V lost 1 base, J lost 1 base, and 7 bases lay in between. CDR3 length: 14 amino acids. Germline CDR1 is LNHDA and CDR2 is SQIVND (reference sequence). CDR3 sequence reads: CASSIGQTQETQYF. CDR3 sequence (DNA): TGTGCCAGTAGTATAGGGCAGACCCAAGAGACCCAGTACTTC.

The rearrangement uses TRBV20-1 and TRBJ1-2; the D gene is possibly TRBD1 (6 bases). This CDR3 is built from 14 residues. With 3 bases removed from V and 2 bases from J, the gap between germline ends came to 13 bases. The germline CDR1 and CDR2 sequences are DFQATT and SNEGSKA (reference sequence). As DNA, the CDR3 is TGCAGTGCTAGTGTAGGGGGAGGGAACTATGGCTACACCTTC. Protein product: CSASVGGGNYGYTF.

The CDR3 loop is CASSLQGAASSGANVLTF. In DNA, the CDR3 is TGCGCCAGCAGCCTCCAGGGGGCCGCGAGCTCTGGGGCCAACGTCCTGACTTTC. The chain joins TRBV4-1 to TRBJ2-6; 8 nucleotides agree with TRBD1. This CDR3 comprises 18 residues. Looked up from germline, CDR1 is MGHRA and CDR2 is YSYEKL. V shed 4 bases, J shed 0 bases, and the junction held 8 bases outside the gene matches.

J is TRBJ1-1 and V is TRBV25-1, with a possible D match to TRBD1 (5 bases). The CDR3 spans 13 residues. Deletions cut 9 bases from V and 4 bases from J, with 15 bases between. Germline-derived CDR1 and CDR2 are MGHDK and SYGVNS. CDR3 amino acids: CASVGGGVTEAFF. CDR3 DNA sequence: TGTGCCAGTGTGGGGGGTGGCGTCACTGAAGCTTTCTTT. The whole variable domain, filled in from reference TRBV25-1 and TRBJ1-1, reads EADIYQTPRYLVIGTGKKITLECSQTMGHDKMYWYQQDPGMELHLIHYSYGVNSTEKGDLSSESTVSRIRTEHFPLTLESARPSHTSQYLCASVGGGVTEAFFGQGTRLTVV.